The next 23 T cell receptor beta chains were all read from a single sample in a study of blood T cell repertoires in COVID-19. The data were produced by immunoSEQ multiplex PCR, yet TCRdb's version contains in-frame clones alone and is incomplete. This sample yields 200,000 to 250,000 clones, of which 82% are seen a single time; approximately 3.8% belongs to the top ten. The sequenced material came from peripheral blood. These receptors came from a woman older than 75 with acute or convalescent COVID-19.

The chain employs TRBV6-5 and TRBJ1-1; 7 nucleotides align to TRBD1. The CDR3 runs 15 residues. The germline gives CDR1 MNHEY, CDR2 SVGAGI. With V trimmed by 6 bases and J by 1 base, 8 bases remained unmatched. In DNA, the CDR3 is TGTGCCAGCAGGGATCCGGGACAGAGGAACACTGAAGCTTTCTTT. Its protein product is CASRDPGQRNTEAFF.

The chain combines TRBV4-2 with TRBJ2-3; 15 positions agree with TRBD2. This CDR3 spans 18 amino acids. With 4 bases clipped from V and 0 bases from J, the junction kept 5 bases outside the gene matches. CDR1 is LGHNA and CDR2 is YNFKEQ in the germline V gene. The CDR3 sequence is CASSLTGLAGGSTDTQYF. The CDR3 DNA reads TGTGCCAGCAGCCTCACGGGACTAGCGGGGGGTAGCACAGATACGCAGTATTTT.

This chain joins TRBV5-4 and TRBJ1-2; D may be TRBD1 (6 bases). V lost 2 bases and J 8 bases, leaving 16 bases between the germline ends. CDR1 is SGHNT, CDR2 YYREEE, per germline (reference sequence). The CDR3 is made up of 14 amino acids. CDR3: CASSFRGARGGYTF. CDR3 bases: TGTGCCAGCAGCTTTCGAGGGGCGAGGGGGGGCTACACCTTC.

V is TRBV19 and J is TRBJ2-1; 8 nucleotides line up with TRBD2. CDR1 is LNHDA and CDR2 is SQIVND in the germline V gene (reference sequence). This CDR3 is 15 amino acids long. The ends lost 7 bases at V and 2 bases at J; junction bases unmatched: 7. CDR3 residues: CASTGGPGTYNEQFF. As DNA, the CDR3 is TGTGCCAGTACGGGGGGGCCTGGAACCTACAATGAGCAGTTCTTC.

The table lists this clone with a few counts. The chain has TRBV27 and TRBJ1-1; D unclear. The V gene's germline CDR1 is MNHEY and CDR2 SMNVEV (reference sequence). This CDR3 is built from 13 residues. Trimming took off 3 bases at V and 9 bases at J, with 14 bases between the two ends. CDR3 nucleotide sequence: TGTGCCAGCAGTTTCCGCTTGGGAGGGCAAGCTTTCTTT. Translating gives CASSFRLGGQAFF.

The rearrangement uses TRBV6-5 and TRBJ1-5, with D hard to call. V was cut by 6 bases and J by 5 bases, with 11 bases left in between. This CDR3 comprises 13 residues. Germline loops: CDR1 MNHEY, CDR2 SVGAGI. This chain's CDR3 is CASSPRRDQPQHF. The CDR3, as DNA: TGTGCCAGCAGCCCCCGGCGGGATCAGCCCCAGCATTTT.

CDR3 coding DNA: TGTGCCAGCAGCTTAGCAGCGGGCTCCTACGAGCAGTACTTC. It specifies CASSLAAGSYEQYF. The genes are TRBV7-9 and TRBJ2-7; a possible D gene is TRBD2 (6 bases). The germline V and J ends were trimmed by 0 bases and 0 bases, with 6 bases remaining between them. The CDR3 consists of 14 residues. Germline values: CDR1 SEHNR, CDR2 FQNEAQ (reference sequence).

The J gene is TRBJ1-2, the V gene TRBV6-2 or TRBV6-3; 10 bases align to TRBD1. The CDR3 is 14 residues long. The germline gives CDR1 MNHEY, CDR2 SVGEGT. Trimming cost V 2 bases and J 8 bases; bases outside gene matches: 5. The CDR3 DNA sequence: TGTGCCAGCAGTTACGACGACAGGGGGCTCGGCTACACCTTC. Amino acid sequence: CASSYDDRGLGYTF.

The CDR3 sequence: CATSRALGGTYEQYF. In DNA form, the CDR3 reads TGTGCCACCAGCAGAGCCTTGGGCGGGACCTACGAGCAGTACTTC. The V gene is TRBV15, the J gene TRBJ2-7, with TRBD2 as a possible D gene (6 bases). Germline loops: CDR1 LNHNV, CDR2 YYDKDF (reference sequence). V dropped 1 base and J dropped 2 bases, with 12 bases sitting between them. The CDR3 consists of 15 residues.

The chain links TRBV12-3 or TRBV12-4 to TRBJ1-1; D gene uncertain. There are 13 residues in the CDR3. Trimming pared 3 bases from V and 0 bases from J, leaving 5 bases between. As DNA, the CDR3 is TGTGCCAGCAGTTTTCTCGTGAACACTGAAGCTTTCTTT. Translating it yields CASSFLVNTEAFF.

The rearrangement uses TRBV5-6 and TRBJ1-6; 7 nucleotides agree with TRBD1. Germline V gives CDR1 SGHDT, CDR2 YYEEEE. The CDR3 runs 16 residues. V was clipped by 0 bases and J by 3 bases; unmatched bases: 3. The CDR3 here is CASSLETGSYNSPLHF. In DNA, the CDR3 is TGTGCCAGCAGCTTGGAGACAGGGAGCTATAATTCACCCCTCCACTTT.

The CDR3 loop is CASSDRSNAGELFF. In DNA form, the CDR3 reads TGTGCCAGCAGTGACAGGTCGAATGCCGGGGAGCTGTTTTTT. The rearrangement links TRBV25-1 to TRBJ2-2; no clear D. The CDR3 consists of 14 residues. Germline CDR1 MGHDK, CDR2 SYGVNS. V gave up 3 bases and J gave up 6 bases, with 11 bases separating them.

This rearrangement joins TRBV10-3 to TRBJ1-3; possibly TRBD1 for D (5 bases). The CDR3 sequence is 13 residues long. The V end was cut by 3 bases, the J end by 4 bases, with 7 bases between. Germline V gives CDR1 ENHRY, CDR2 SYGVKD. The CDR3 region is CAISEGEGNTIYF. The DNA of the CDR3 is TGTGCCATCAGTGAAGGGGAAGGAAACACCATATATTTT.

The V call is TRBV9, the J call TRBJ1-6; TRBD1 aligns across 7 bases. The CDR3 loop spans 16 amino acids. CDR1 SGDLS and CDR2 YYNGEE come from the germline V gene. Trimming at V came to 3 bases and at J to 6 bases, leaving 9 bases not matched to a gene. The CDR3 is CASSARQGPLNSPLHF. The DNA for the CDR3 is TGTGCCAGCAGCGCCCGACAGGGCCCCCTTAATTCACCCCTCCACTTT.

CDR3: CASSYLQANTEAFF. The CDR3 DNA follows: TGTGCCAGCAGTTACTTACAGGCGAACACTGAAGCTTTCTTT. This rearrangement joins TRBV6-5 to TRBJ1-1, with D tentatively TRBD1 (5 bases). With 1 base removed from V and 1 base from J, the gap between germline ends came to 7 bases. CDR3 length: 14 residues. The V gene's germline CDR1 is MNHEY and CDR2 SVGAGI.

The V call is TRBV5-4, the J call TRBJ1-5, with unresolved D. Germline assignment: CDR1 SGHNT and CDR2 YYREEE (reference sequence). This CDR3 is built from 13 residues. Trimming stripped 2 bases from V and 5 bases from J, with 8 bases between. CDR3 nucleotides: TGTGCCAGCAGCTTCGATGGAGATCAGCCCCAGCATTTT. It yields the protein CASSFDGDQPQHF.

Worth noting for this clone: The junction does not match germline at one end; this may be a read error. The chain is built from TRBV6-5 and TRBJ1-3; D gene ambiguous. Germline CDR1 MNHEY, CDR2 SVGAGI. The CDR3 has 16 residues. CDR3 coding DNA: TGTGCCAGCAGTTACTCGGCGGCTAGCTCTGGAAACACCGTATATTTT. Amino acids: CASSYSAASSGNTVYF.

The chain couples TRBV11-3 to TRBJ2-7, with 7 nucleotides matching TRBD2. CDR3 length equals 13 residues. The junction had 2 bases not matched to a gene; V was cut back by 3 bases and J by 3 bases. Germline CDR1 SGHNT, CDR2 YENEEA. The CDR3 DNA reads as TGTGCCAGCAGCTTTGGGACTAACTACGAGCAGTACTTC. Translated, it gives CASSFGTNYEQYF. The entire variable domain, with the rest obtained from reference TRBV11-3 and TRBJ2-7, is as follows: EAGVVQSPRYKIIEKKQPVAFWCNPISGHNTLYWYLQNLGQGPELLIRYENEEAVDDSQLPKDRFSAERLKGVDSTLKIQPAELGDSAVYLCASSFGTNYEQYFGPGTRLTVT.

Regarding this clone: A read error may produce the germline difference seen at one junction end. The chain has TRBV7-9 and TRBJ1-1, with D tentatively TRBD1 (5 bases). This CDR3 has 14 residues. Germline loops: CDR1 SEHNR, CDR2 FQNEAQ (reference sequence). The DNA of the CDR3 is TGTGCCAGCAGCTTAGGGCAGGGCCCGGGCCACCAGCTCTTT. Protein product: CASSLGQGPGHQLF.

V and J are TRBV28 and TRBJ2-3, with 11 bases aligning to TRBD2. The ends lost 7 bases at V and 1 base at J; junction bases unmatched: 10. The CDR3 consists of 17 residues. The germline gives CDR1 MDHEN, CDR2 SYDVKM. The CDR3 sequence: CASKRLAGKRGTDTQYF. The CDR3 DNA reads as TGTGCCAGCAAGAGACTAGCGGGAAAGAGGGGCACAGATACGCAGTATTTT.

V and J are TRBV2 and TRBJ1-2; possible D gene TRBD1, 5 bases. The CDR3 is made up of 13 amino acids. V was shortened by 4 bases and J by 7 bases, with 13 bases between the two germline ends. CDR1 and CDR2 from the germline V gene are SNHLY and FYNNEI. Here the CDR3 DNA reads TGTGCCAGCAGTGTGGGAGGGGTCACTGGCTACACCTTC. Translated, it gives CASSVGGVTGYTF.

The chain joins TRBV6-5 to TRBJ1-2, with D hard to call. Germline V lookup: CDR1 MNHEY, CDR2 SVGAGI. Trimming removed 2 bases at V and 6 bases at J, with 10 bases between. The length of the CDR3 is 13 residues. CDR3 bases: TGTGCCAGCAGTTACCCGGGGTCGGATGGCTACACCTTC. Translating it yields CASSYPGSDGYTF.

This rearrangement joins TRBV7-2 to TRBJ2-1; 11 bases align to TRBD1. The CDR3 loop spans 15 amino acids. CDR1 SGHTA and CDR2 FQGNSA come from the germline V gene. The J segment lost 6 bases and the V segment lost 1 base, leaving 2 bases of the junction unmatched. In DNA form, the CDR3 reads TGTGCCAGCAGCTTAGGGACAGGGGGCCCCAATGAGCAGTTCTTC. Its protein is CASSLGTGGPNEQFF.